What follows is one T cell receptor beta chain and its context. The V and J ends lost 0 bases and 4 bases respectively, with 6 bases between them. CDR3 length: 13 residues. Germline assignment: CDR1 SGHTA and CDR2 FQGTGA. Generated by immunoSEQ multiplex PCR, the TCRdb table keeps only in-frame clones and is missing some. The sample has 400,000 to 500,000 clones; roughly 87% are singletons. These data are taken from a study of Ad26.COV2.S vaccination and SARS-CoV-2 variants. As to treatment: 15 to 20 received Ad26.COV2.S at low or high dose, single or two shots; several received placebo; per-sample allocation not given. On day 63 after the first injection, vaccine and placebo recipients gave samples.

This TCR was recovered from a person between 18 and 59 years old who received the Ad26.COV2.S COVID-19 vaccine or a placebo. The sample was peripheral blood, taken in a trial of Ad26.COV2.S vaccine versus placebo. The chain carries TRBV7-3 and TRBJ1-1; D is unresolved. The CDR3 DNA follows: TGTGCCAGCAGCTTAACGACCGGCACTGAAGCTTTCTTT. As protein: CASSLTTGTEAFF.